This T cell receptor (beta chain) was sequenced for a study of OX40 agonist ivuxolimab in advanced cancers. Study summary: Two patients with cutaneous melanoma and one with hepatocellular carcinoma, three in total, showed partial responses.

Some clones are missing from TCRdb's copy, which holds only in-frame ones; the method was immunoSEQ multiplex PCR. The sample consists of about 50,000 clones, approximately 80% of them appearing once. Autoimmune disease history or systemic immunosuppression barred patients. Of note for this clone: Its target is not known.

The germline CDR1 and CDR2 sequences are KGHSH and LQKENI. The CDR3 length is 15 residues. V was clipped by 8 bases and J by 3 bases, with 17 bases between them. Study-wide points: Some of the lowest clonal expansion was seen in partial responders at 0.1-3.0 mg/kg.

This material consisted of CD4+ or CD8+ T cells sorted from blood, taken in a trial of the OX40 agonist ivuxolimab. V gene TRBV18 combines with J gene TRBJ1-5; D call uncertain. This receptor was identified in an adult with an advanced solid tumor such as melanoma, head and neck, liver or kidney cancer. The CDR3 DNA is TGTGCCAGCGCTGCCCTTGGGGAGATCAATCAGCCCCAGCATTTT. Translating it yields CASAALGEINQPQHF.